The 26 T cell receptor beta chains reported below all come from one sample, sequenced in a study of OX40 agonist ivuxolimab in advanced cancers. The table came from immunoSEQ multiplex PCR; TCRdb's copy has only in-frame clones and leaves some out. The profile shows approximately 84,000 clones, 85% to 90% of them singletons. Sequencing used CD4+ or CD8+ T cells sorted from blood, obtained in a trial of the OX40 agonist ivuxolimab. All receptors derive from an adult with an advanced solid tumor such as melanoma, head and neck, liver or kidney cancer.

The CDR3, as DNA: TGTGCCAGCAGCGTAGCGGGGGGTGCCTCTAGCACAGATACGCAGTATTTT. Translated: CASSVAGGASSTDTQYF. V gene TRBV9 combines with J gene TRBJ2-3, with 7 nucleotides matching TRBD2. This CDR3 spans 17 amino acids. The germline V gene encodes CDR1 SGDLS and CDR2 YYNGEE. V lost 0 bases and J lost 0; bases outside the gene matches: 7.

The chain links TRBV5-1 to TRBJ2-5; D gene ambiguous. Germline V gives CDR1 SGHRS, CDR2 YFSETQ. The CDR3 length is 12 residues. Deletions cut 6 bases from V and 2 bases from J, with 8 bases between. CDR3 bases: TGCGCCAGCAACTACGAGCAAGAGACCCAGTACTTC. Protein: CASNYEQETQYF.

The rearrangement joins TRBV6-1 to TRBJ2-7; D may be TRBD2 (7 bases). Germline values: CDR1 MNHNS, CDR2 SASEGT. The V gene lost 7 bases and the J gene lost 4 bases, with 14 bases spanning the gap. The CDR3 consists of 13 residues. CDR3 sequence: CASNRGGGYEQYF. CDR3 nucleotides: TGTGCCAGCAACCGAGGGGGGGGGTACGAGCAGTACTTC.

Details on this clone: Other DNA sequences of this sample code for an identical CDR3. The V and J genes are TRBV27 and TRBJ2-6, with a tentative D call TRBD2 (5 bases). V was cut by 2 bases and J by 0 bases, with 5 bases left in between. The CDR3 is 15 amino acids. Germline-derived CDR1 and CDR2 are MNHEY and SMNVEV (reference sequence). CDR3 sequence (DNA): TGTGCCAGCAGTTTAGGAGGCTCTGGGGCCAACGTCCTGACTTTC. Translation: CASSLGGSGANVLTF.

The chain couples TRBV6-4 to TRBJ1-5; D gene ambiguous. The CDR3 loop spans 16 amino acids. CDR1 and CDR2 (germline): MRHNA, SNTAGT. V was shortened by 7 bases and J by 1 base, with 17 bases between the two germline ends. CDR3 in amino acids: CASMEGWSSSNQPQHF. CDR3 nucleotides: TGTGCCAGCATGGAGGGTTGGTCGTCGAGCAATCAGCCCCAGCATTTT.

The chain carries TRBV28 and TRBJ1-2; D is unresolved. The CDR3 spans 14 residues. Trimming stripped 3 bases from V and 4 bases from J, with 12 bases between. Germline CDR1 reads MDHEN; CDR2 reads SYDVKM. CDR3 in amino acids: CASSLGSTSYGYTF. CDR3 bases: TGTGCCAGCAGTTTGGGCAGTACAAGCTATGGCTACACCTTC.

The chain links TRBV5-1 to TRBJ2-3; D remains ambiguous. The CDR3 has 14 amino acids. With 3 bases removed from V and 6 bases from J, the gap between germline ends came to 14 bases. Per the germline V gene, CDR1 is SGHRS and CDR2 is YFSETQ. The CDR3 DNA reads TGCGCCAGCAGCTCCGGGTCCCCGCCGGATACGCAGTATTTT. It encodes CASSSGSPPDTQYF.

Here the CDR3 reads CASSLLAYTQYF. The CDR3 DNA is TGTGCCAGCAGCTTATTAGCTTATACGCAGTATTTT. The chain uses TRBV7-4 and TRBJ2-3; D is unclear. Germline CDR1 and CDR2: SGHVT and SQSDAQ. Trimming left V 2 bases short and J 7 bases short, with 7 bases between. The CDR3 is 12 residues long.

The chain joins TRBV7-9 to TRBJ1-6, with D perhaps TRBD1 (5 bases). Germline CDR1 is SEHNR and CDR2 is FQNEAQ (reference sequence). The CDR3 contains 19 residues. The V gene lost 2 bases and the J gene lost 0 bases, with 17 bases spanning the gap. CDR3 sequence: CASSLFQRDSSSYNSPLHF. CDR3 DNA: TGTGCCAGCAGCTTATTCCAGCGTGACAGCAGCTCCTATAATTCACCCCTCCACTTT.

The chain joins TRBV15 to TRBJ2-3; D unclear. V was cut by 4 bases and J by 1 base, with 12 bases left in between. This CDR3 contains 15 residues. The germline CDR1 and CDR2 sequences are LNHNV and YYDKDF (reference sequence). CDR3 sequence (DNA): TGTGCCACCAGCATAAAACCGTTAGGCACAGATACGCAGTATTTT. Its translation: CATSIKPLGTDTQYF.

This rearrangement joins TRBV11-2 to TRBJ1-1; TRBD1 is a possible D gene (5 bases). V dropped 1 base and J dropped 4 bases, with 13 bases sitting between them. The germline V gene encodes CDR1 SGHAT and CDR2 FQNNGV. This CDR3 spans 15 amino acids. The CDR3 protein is CASSLGAGRGTEAFF. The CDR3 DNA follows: TGTGCCAGCAGCTTAGGGGCGGGACGGGGCACTGAAGCTTTCTTT.

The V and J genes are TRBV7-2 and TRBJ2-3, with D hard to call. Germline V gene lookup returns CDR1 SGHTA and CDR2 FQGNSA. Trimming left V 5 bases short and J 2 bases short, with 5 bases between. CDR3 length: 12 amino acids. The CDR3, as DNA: TGTGCCAGCAGCCAATCCACAGATACGCAGTATTTT. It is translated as CASSQSTDTQYF.

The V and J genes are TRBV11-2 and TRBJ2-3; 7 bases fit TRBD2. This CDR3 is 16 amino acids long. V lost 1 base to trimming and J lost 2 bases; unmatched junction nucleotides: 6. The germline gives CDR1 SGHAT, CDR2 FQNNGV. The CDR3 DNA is TGTGCCAGCAGCTTAGGGCGCGCGGGAGTCACAGATACGCAGTATTTT. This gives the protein CASSLGRAGVTDTQYF.

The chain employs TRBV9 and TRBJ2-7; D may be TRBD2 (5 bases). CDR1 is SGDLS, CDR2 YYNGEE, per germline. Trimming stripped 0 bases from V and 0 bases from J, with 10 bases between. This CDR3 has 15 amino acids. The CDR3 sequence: CASSVGGGRSYEQYF. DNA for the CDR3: TGTGCCAGCAGCGTAGGCGGCGGGCGCTCCTACGAGCAGTACTTC.

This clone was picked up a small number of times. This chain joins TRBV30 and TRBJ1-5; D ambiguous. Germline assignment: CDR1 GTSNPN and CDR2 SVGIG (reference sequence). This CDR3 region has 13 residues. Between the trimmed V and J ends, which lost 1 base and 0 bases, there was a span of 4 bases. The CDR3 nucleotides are TGTGCCTGGAGTGAAAGTAGCAATCAGCCCCAGCATTTT. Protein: CAWSESSNQPQHF.

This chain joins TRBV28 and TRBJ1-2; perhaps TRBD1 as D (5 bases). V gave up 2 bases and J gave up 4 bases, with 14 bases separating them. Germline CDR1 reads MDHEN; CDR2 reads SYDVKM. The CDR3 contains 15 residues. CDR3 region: CASSLVRGSGYGYTF. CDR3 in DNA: TGTGCCAGCAGTTTAGTTCGGGGGTCTGGCTATGGCTACACCTTC.

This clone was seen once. The CDR3 coding sequence is TGTGCCAGCAGCTCCGACAGCACAGATACGCAGTATTTT. This codes for CASSSDSTDTQYF. This sequence joins TRBV7-2 and TRBJ2-3, with unresolved D. The CDR3 is 13 residues long. Germline V gene lookup returns CDR1 SGHTA and CDR2 FQGNSA. V was clipped by 4 bases and J by 0 bases, with 5 bases between them.

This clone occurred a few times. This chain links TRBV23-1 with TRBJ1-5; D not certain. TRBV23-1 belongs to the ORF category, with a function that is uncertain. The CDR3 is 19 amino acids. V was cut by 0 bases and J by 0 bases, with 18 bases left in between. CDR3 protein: CASSQSQRPRPYSNQPQHF. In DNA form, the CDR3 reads TGCGCCAGCAGTCAATCCCAGCGACCTAGACCCTATAGCAATCAGCCCCAGCATTTT.

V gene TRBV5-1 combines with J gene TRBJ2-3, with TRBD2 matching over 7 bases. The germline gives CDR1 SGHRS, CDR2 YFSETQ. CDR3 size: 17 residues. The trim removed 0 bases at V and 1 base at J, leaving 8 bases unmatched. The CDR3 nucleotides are TGCGCCAGCAGCTTGGCCCTGGCGGGGAGGGGCACAGATACGCAGTATTTT. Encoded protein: CASSLALAGRGTDTQYF. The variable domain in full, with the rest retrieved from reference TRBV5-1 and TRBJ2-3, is KAGVTQTPRYLIKTRGQQVTLSCSPISGHRSVSWYQQTPGQGLQFLFEYFSETQRNKGNFPGRFSGRQFSNSRSEMNVSTLELGDSALYLCASSLALAGRGTDTQYFGPGTRLTVL.

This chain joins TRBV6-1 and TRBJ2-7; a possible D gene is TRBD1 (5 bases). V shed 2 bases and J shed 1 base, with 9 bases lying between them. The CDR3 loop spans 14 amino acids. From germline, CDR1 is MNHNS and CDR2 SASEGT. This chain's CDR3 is CASSEQGHSYEQYF. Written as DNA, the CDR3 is TGTGCCAGCAGTGAACAAGGACATTCCTACGAGCAGTACTTC.

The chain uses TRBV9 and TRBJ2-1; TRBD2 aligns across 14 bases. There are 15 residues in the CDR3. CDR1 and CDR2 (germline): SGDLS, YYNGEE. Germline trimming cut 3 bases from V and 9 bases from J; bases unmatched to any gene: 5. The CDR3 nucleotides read TGTGCCAGCAGCGGAGCGGGACTAGCGGGAGTTGAGCAGTTCTTC. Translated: CASSGAGLAGVEQFF.

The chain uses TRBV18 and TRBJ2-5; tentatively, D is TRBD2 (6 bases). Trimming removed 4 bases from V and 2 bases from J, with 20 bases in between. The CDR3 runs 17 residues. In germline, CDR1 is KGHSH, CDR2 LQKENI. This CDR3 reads CASSHLPWQGGQETQYF. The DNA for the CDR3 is TGTGCCAGCTCACATCTCCCTTGGCAGGGAGGTCAAGAGACCCAGTACTTC.

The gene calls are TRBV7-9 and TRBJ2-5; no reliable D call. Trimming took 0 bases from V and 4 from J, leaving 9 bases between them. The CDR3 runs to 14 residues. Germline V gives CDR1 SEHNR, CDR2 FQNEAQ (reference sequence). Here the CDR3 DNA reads TGTGCCAGCAGCTTAGCCCCAACTCTAGAGACCCAGTACTTC. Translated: CASSLAPTLETQYF.

This CDR3 is CASSLTQTSAEAFF. The CDR3 DNA reads as TGTGCCAGCAGCTTAACCCAAACGAGCGCTGAAGCTTTCTTT. The chain is built from TRBV11-2 and TRBJ1-1; D ambiguous. Trimming removed 2 bases from V and 6 bases from J, with 13 bases in between. Looked up from germline, CDR1 is SGHAT and CDR2 is FQNNGV. The CDR3 is 14 residues long.

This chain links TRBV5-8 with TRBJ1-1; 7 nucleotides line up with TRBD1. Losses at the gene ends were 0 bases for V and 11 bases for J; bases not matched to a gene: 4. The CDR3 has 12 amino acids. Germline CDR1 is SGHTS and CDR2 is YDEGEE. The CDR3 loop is CASSLVQGSAFF. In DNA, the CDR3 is TGTGCCAGCAGCTTGGTACAGGGGTCCGCTTTCTTT.

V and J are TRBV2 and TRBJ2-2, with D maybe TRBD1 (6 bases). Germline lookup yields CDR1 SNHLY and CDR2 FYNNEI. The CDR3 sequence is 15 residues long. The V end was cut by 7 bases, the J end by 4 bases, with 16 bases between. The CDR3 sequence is CASMGASSFTGELFF. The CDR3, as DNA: TGTGCCAGCATGGGGGCCAGTAGTTTCACCGGGGAGCTGTTTTTT.